Sequencing of this TCR beta chain was carried out in a study of post-analysis software for immune sequencing data. This clonotype occurred a few times. What it binds is unknown. Trimming took off 1 base at V and 4 bases at J, with 10 bases between the two ends. Germline values: CDR1 MGHRA, CDR2 YSYEKL. This CDR3 region has 14 residues. The TCR beta cDNA libraries contained unique molecular identifiers. From the PCR reads, TCRdb called clonotypes with MiXCR, one entry per CDR3 protein. The data hold fewer than 600,000 distinct CDR3 sequences, with over 35% observed a single time. Study conclusions and caveats: Controls showed lower frequencies than patients for roughly 5 TRBV segments, and TRBV5-6, TRBV5-1 and TRBV20-1 were among these. F measure showed strong co-clustering of same-batch samples. Significantly decreased normalized Chao1 diversity was recorded for multiple sclerosis patients relative to controls.

The chain employs TRBV4-1 and TRBJ1-2; D is ambiguous. The sequence came from a girl aged 5 to 17 with multiple sclerosis. The material sequenced was blood. In DNA form, the CDR3 reads TGCGCCAGCAGCCAAGCCCTAATGGGCTATGGCTACACCTTC. It specifies CASSQALMGYGYTF.